This TCR beta chain was recorded in a study of CD8 T cells in Susac syndrome. V was shortened by 4 bases and J by 4 bases, with 14 bases between the two germline ends. Per the germline V gene, CDR1 is SGHNT and CDR2 is YYREEE (reference sequence). The CDR3 is 14 residues long. RNA totalling roughly 0.5 to 1 ug underwent reverse transcription with random hexamers. TCRdb re-called the immunoSEQ multiplex PCR reads through MiXCR, storing one row per CDR3 protein. Of about 83,000 distinct CDR3 sequences listed, 95% to 96% are singletons. The clonotype comes from a human donor with Susac syndrome. The gene calls are TRBV5-4 and TRBJ2-5; D tentatively reads TRBD1 or TRBD2 (5 bases each). The specimen was CD8+ T cells from PBMCs. CDR3 sequence reads: CASSPRDGIETQYF. The CDR3 DNA is TGTGCCAGCAGCCCCAGGGACGGAATAGAGACCCAGTACTTC.